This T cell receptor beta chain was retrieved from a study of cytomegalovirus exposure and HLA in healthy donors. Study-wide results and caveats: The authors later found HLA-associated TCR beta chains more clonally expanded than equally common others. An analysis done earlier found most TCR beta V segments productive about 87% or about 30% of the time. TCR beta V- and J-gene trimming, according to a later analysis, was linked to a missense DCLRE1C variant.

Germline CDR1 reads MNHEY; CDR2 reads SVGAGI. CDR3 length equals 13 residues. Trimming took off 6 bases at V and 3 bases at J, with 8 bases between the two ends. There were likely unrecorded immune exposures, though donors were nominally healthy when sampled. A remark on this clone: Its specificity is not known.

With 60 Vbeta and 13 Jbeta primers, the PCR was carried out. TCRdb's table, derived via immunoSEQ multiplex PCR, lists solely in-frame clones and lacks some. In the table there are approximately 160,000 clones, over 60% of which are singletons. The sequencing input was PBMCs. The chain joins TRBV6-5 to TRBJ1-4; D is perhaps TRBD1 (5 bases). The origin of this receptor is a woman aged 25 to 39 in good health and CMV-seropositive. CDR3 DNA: TGTGCCAGCAGAGACAGCGCTAATGAAAAACTGTTTTTT. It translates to CASRDSANEKLFF.